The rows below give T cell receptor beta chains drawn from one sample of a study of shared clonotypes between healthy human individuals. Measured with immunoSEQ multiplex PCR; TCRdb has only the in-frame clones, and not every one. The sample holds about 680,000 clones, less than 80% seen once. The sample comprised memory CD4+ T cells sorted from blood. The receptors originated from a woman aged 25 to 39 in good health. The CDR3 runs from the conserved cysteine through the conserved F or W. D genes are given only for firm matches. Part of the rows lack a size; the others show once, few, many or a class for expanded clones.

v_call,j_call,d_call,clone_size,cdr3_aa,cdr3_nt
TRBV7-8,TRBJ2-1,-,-,CASSLKIAASYNEQFF,TGTGCCAGCAGCTTAAAAATAGCGGCGTCCTACAATGAGCAGTTCTTC
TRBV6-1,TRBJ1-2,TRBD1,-,CATETGTGNYGYTF,TGTGCCACCGAAACCGGGACAGGAAACTATGGCTACACCTTC
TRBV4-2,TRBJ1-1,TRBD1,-,CASSLPGQRNTEAFF,TGTGCCAGCAGCCTACCGGGACAGAGGAACACTGAAGCTTTCTTT
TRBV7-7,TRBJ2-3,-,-,CASSLVGTDTQYF,TGTGCCAGCAGCTTAGTGGGCACAGATACGCAGTATTTT
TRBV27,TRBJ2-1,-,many,CASSLSVGASTYNEQFF,TGTGCCAGCAGTTTATCGGTGGGGGCCAGCACCTACAATGAGCAGTTCTTC
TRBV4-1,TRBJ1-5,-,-,CASSRGQYSNQPQHF,TGCGCCAGCAGCCGGGGCCAGTATAGCAATCAGCCCCAGCATTTT
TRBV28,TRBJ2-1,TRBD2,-,CASSPRRIAGGYEQFF,TGTGCCAGCAGTCCGCGGAGGATAGCGGGAGGTTATGAGCAGTTCTTC
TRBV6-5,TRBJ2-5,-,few,CASSYSFSVETQYF,TGTGCCAGCAGTTACTCGTTTAGCGTGGAGACCCAGTACTTC
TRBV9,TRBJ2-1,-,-,CASSVVLTTFENEQFF,TGTGCCAGCAGCGTAGTTTTGACTACGTTTGAGAATGAGCAGTTCTTC
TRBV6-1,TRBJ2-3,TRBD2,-,CASSEFSGRALADTQYF,TGTGCCAGCAGTGAATTTAGCGGGAGGGCCCTCGCAGATACGCAGTATTTT
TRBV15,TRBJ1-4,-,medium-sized,CATSKGQGNEKLFF,TGTGCCACCAGTAAGGGGCAGGGGAATGAAAAACTGTTTTTT
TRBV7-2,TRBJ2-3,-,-,CASSTYLSTDTQYF,TGTGCCAGCAGCACCTACCTCAGCACAGATACGCAGTATTTT
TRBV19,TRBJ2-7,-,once,CASSTQGYEQYF,TGTGCCAGTAGTACACAGGGCTACGAGCAGTACTTC
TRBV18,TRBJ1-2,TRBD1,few,CASSGRDSHGYTF,TGTGCCAGCTCAGGCCGGGACAGCCATGGCTACACCTTC
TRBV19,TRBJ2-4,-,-,CASSIWGTKNIQYF,TGTGCCAGTAGTATCTGGGGGACCAAAAACATTCAGTACTTC
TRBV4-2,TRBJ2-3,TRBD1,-,CASSQAQGADPDTQYF,TGTGCCAGCAGCCAAGCCCAGGGGGCAGACCCAGATACGCAGTATTTT
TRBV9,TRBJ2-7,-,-,CASSVGGKQVYEQYF,TGTGCCAGCAGCGTAGGGGGTAAACAGGTCTACGAGCAGTACTTC
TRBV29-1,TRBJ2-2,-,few,CSTGDTNTGELFF,TGCAGCACAGGAGACACGAACACCGGGGAGCTGTTTTTT
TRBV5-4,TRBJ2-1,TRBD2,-,CASSLKSSGTNEQFF,TGTGCCAGCAGCTTGAAGTCTAGCGGGACAAATGAGCAGTTCTTC
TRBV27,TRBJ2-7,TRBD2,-,CASWTSGLPYEQYF,TGTGCCAGCTGGACTAGCGGGCTTCCCTACGAGCAGTACTTC
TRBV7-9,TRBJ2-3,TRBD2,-,CASSPRASGRGSTDTQYF,TGTGCCAGCAGCCCTCGCGCTAGCGGGAGGGGGAGCACAGATACGCAGTATTTT
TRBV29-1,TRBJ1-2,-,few,CSALEGEDYGYTF,TGCAGCGCCCTCGAGGGGGAGGACTATGGCTACACCTTC
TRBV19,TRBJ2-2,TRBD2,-,CASSIGGLAGDTGELFF,TGTGCCAGTAGTATAGGGGGTCTAGCGGGAGACACCGGGGAGCTGTTTTTT
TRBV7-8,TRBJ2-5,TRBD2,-,CASSIRTSGRAGIETQYF,TGTGCCAGCAGCATCAGGACTAGCGGGAGGGCCGGTATAGAGACCCAGTACTTC
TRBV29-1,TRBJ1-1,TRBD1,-,CSVEDRSRGQTNTEAFF,TGCAGCGTTGAAGATCGAAGCAGGGGGCAAACGAACACTGAAGCTTTCTTT
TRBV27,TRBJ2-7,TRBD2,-,CASPGSGRCEQYF,TGTGCCAGCCCCGGGAGCGGGAGATGCGAGCAGTACTTC
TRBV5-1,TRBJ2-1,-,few,CASSLDPGTPTYNEQFF,TGCGCCAGCAGCTTGGACCCCGGGACGCCAACCTACAATGAGCAGTTCTTC
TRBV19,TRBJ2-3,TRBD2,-,CASSTGLAASTDTQYF,TGTGCCAGTAGTACGGGACTAGCGGCAAGCACAGATACGCAGTATTTT
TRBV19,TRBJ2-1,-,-,CASGRGDIRFF,TGTGCCAGCGGAAGGGGGGACATTCGGTTCTTC
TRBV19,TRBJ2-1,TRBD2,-,CASSIVGEGRYNEQFF,TGTGCCAGTAGTATTGTGGGGGAGGGCCGGTACAATGAGCAGTTCTTC
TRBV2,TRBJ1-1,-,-,CASSEPIHSEAFF,TGTGCCAGCAGTGAACCGATACACTCTGAAGCTTTCTTT
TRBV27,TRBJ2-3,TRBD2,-,CASMGGSTDTQYF,TGTGCCAGCATGGGGGGGTCCACAGATACGCAGTATTTT
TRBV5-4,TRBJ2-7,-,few,CASRIFGMGYEQYF,TGTGCCAGCAGAATATTCGGGATGGGCTACGAGCAGTACTTC
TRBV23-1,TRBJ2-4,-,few,CASSPIVGRTKNIQYF,TGCGCCAGCAGCCCTATCGTGGGGAGAACCAAAAACATTCAGTACTTC
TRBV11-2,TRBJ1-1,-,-,CASSSLAGLNTEAFF,TGTGCCAGCAGCTCCTTGGCAGGTTTGAACACTGAAGCTTTCTTT
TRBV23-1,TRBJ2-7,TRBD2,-,CASSQVGREEPYEQYF,TGCGCCAGCAGTCAAGTAGGGCGGGAGGAACCCTACGAGCAGTACTTC
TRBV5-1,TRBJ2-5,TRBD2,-,CASSAGTSYQETQYF,TGCGCCAGCAGCGCCGGGACTAGCTACCAAGAGACCCAGTACTTC
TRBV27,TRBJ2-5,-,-,CASSRIQTQYF,TGTGCCAGCAGTAGAATCCAGACCCAGTACTTC
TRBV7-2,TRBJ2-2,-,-,CASSLAAGELFF,TGTGCCAGCAGCTTAGCCGCCGGGGAGCTGTTTTTT
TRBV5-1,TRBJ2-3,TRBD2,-,CASSLGLAGMSTDTQYF,TGCGCCAGCAGCTTGGGACTAGCGGGAATGAGCACAGATACGCAGTATTTT
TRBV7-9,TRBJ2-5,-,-,CASSLTGLGGTQYF,TGTGCCAGCAGCTTAACTGGTCTTGGGGGGACCCAGTACTTC
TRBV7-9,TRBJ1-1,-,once,CASSVGSHGYAEAFF,TGTGCCAGCAGCGTGGGTTCCCACGGATACGCTGAAGCTTTCTTT
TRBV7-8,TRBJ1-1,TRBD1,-,CASSLGTGRNTEAFF,TGTGCCAGCAGCTTAGGGACAGGCCGGAACACTGAAGCTTTCTTT
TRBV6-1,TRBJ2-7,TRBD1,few,CASSTDRARFYEQYF,TGTGCCAGCAGTACGGACAGGGCGCGCTTCTACGAGCAGTACTTC
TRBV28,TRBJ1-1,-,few,CASSLGTGGAFF,TGTGCCAGCAGTTTAGGGACTGGTGGAGCTTTCTTT
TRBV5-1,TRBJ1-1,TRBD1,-,CASSWGTGGTEAFF,TGCGCCAGCAGCTGGGGGACAGGGGGCACTGAAGCTTTCTTT
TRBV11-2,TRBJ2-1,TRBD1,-,CASSQGVFWTGNEQFF,TGCGCCAGCAGCCAAGGGGTTTTTTGGACAGGGAATGAGCAGTTCTTC
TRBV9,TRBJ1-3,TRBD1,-,CASSVTGGTGNTIYF,TGTGCCAGCAGCGTTACAGGGGGCACGGGAAACACCATATATTTT
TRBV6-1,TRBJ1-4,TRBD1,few,CASSEAFQGAREKLFF,TGTGCCAGCAGTGAAGCATTCCAGGGGGCGAGGGAAAAACTGTTTTTT
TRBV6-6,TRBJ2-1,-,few,CASSYSGNEQFF,TGTGCCAGCAGTTACTCGGGCAATGAGCAGTTCTTC
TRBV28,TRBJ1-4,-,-,CASKEGQTTNEKLFF,TGTGCCAGCAAGGAGGGCCAGACAACTAATGAAAAACTGTTTTTT
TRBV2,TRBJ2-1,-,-,CASSRGPAPYNEQFF,TGTGCCAGCAGTAGAGGTCCGGCTCCCTACAATGAGCAGTTCTTC
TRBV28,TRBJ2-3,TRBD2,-,CASIAGHTDTQYF,TGTGCCAGCATAGCGGGGCACACAGATACGCAGTATTTT
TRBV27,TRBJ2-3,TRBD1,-,CASSLDPVLPWDRSTDTQYF,TGTGCCAGCAGTTTGGATCCGGTGCTGCCATGGGACAGAAGCACAGATACGCAGTATTTT
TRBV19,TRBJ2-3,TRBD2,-,CASLAGGRWGTDTQYF,TGTGCCTCACTAGCGGGAGGCCGGTGGGGCACAGATACGCAGTATTTT
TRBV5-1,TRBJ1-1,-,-,CASSSGQPNTEAFF,TGCGCCAGCAGCTCCGGACAGCCGAACACTGAAGCTTTCTTT